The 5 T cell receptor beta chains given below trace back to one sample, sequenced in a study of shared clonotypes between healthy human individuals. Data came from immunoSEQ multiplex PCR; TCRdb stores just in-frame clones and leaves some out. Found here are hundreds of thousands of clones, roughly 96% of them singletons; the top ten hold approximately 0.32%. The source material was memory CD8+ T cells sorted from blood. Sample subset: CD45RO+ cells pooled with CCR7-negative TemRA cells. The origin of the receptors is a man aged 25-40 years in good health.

The CDR3 protein is CASSFRPYNEQFF. The CDR3 DNA follows: TGTGCCAGCAGCTTTCGTCCCTACAATGAGCAGTTCTTC. The J gene is TRBJ2-1, the V gene TRBV11-1; D gene ambiguous. Germline lookup yields CDR1 SGHAT and CDR2 FQDESV (reference sequence). V gave up 3 bases and J gave up 2 bases, with 5 bases separating them. The CDR3 covers 13 residues.

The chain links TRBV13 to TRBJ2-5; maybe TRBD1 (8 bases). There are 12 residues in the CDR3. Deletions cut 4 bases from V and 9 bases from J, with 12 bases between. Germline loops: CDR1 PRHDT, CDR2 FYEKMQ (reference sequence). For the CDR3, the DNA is TGTGCCAGCAGCTCCACAGGGGGGGCCCAGTACTTC. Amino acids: CASSSTGGAQYF.

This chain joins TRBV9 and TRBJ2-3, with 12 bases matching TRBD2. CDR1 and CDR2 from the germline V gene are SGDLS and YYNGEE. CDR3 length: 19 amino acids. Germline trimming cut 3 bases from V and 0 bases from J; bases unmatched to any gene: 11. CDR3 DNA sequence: TGTGCCAGCAGCGGCGACGGACTAGCGGGGTTCACTAGCACAGATACGCAGTATTTT. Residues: CASSGDGLAGFTSTDTQYF.

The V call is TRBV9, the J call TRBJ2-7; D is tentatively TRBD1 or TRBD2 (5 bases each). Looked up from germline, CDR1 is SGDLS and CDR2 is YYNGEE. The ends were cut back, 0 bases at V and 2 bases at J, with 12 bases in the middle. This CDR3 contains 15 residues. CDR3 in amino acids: CASSVVGDGTYEQYF. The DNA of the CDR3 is TGTGCCAGCAGCGTAGTGGGGGACGGGACCTACGAGCAGTACTTC. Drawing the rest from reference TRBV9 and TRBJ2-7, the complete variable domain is DSGVTQTPKHLITATGQRVTLRCSPRSGDLSVYWYQQSLDQGLQFLIQYYNGEERAKGNILERFSAQQFPDLHSELNLSSLELGDSALYFCASSVVGDGTYEQYFGPGTRLTVT.

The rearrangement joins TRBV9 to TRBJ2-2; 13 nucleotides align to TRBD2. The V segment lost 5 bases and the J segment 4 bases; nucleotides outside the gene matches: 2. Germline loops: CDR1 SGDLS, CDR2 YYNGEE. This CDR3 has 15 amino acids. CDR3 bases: TGTGCCAGCAGACGGACTAGCGGGAGCACCGGGGAGCTGTTTTTT. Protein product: CASRRTSGSTGELFF.